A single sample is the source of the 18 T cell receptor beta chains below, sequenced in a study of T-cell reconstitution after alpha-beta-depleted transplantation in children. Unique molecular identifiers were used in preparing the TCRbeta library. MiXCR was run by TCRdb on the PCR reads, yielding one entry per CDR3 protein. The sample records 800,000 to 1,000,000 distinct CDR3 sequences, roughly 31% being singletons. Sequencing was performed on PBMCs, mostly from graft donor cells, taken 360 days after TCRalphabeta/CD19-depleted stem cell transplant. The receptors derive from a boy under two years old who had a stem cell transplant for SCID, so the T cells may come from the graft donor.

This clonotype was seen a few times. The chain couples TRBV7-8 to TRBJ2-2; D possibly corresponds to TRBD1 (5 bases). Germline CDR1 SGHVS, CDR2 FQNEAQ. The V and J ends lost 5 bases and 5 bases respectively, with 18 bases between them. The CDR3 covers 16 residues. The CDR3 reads CASSQGWQEETGELFF. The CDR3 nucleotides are TGTGCCAGCAGCCAGGGATGGCAGGAAGAAACCGGGGAGCTGTTTTTT.

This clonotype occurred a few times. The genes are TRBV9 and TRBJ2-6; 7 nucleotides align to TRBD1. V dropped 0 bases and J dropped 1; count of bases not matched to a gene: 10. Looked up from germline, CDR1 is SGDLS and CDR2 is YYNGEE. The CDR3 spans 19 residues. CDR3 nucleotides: TGTGCCAGCAGCGTAGAGCCGACAGGGATAAGGTCTGGGGCCAACGTCCTGACTTTC. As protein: CASSVEPTGIRSGANVLTF.

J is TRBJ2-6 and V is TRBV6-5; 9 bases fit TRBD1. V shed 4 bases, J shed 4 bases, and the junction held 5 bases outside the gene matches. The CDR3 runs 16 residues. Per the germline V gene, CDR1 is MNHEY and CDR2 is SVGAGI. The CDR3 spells CASSFDRGAGANVLTF. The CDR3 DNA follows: TGTGCCAGCAGTTTCGACAGGGGGGCCGGGGCCAACGTCCTGACTTTC.

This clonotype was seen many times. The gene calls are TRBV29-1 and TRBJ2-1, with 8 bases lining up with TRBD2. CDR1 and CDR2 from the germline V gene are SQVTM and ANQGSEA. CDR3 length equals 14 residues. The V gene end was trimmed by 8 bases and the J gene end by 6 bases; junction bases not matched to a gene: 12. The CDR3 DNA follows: TGCAGCAGTAAGGGGCTAGCGGGTCCCAATGAGCAGTTCTTC. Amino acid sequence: CSSKGLAGPNEQFF.

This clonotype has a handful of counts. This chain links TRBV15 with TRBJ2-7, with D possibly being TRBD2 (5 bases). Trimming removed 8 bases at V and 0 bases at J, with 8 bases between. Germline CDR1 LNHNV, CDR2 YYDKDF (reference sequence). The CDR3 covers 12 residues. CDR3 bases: TGTGCCACCCGAGGACTCTCCTACGAGCAGTACTTC. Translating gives CATRGLSYEQYF. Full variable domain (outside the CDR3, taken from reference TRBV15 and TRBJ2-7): DAMVIQNPRYQVTQFGKPVTLSCSQTLNHNVMYWYQQKSSQAPKLLFHYYDKDFNNEADTPDNFQSRRPNTSFCFLDIRSPGLGDTAMYLCATRGLSYEQYFGPGTRLTVT.

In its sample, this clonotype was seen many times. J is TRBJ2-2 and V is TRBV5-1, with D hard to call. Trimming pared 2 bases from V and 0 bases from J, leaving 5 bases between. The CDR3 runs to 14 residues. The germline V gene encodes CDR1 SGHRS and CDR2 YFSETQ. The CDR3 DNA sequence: TGCGCCAGCAGCTTAACCTCGAACACCGGGGAGCTGTTTTTT. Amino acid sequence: CASSLTSNTGELFF.

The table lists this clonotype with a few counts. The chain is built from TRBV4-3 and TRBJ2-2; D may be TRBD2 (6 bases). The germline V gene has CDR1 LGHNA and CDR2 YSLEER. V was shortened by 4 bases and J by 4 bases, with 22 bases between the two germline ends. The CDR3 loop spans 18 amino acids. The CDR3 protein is CASSRRTLANPGTGELFF. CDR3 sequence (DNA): TGCGCCAGCAGCCGACGGACACTAGCAAATCCGGGCACCGGGGAGCTGTTTTTT.

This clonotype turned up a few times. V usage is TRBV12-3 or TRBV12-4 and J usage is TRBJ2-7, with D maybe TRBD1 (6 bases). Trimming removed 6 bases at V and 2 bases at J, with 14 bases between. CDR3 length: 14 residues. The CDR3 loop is CASSFTGQTYEQYF. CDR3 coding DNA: TGTGCCAGCAGCTTTACCGGACAGACCTACGAGCAGTACTTC.

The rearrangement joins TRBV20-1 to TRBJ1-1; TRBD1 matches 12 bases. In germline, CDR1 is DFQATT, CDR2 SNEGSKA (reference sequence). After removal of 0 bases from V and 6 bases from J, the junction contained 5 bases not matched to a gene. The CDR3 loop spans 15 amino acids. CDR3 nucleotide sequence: TGCAGTGCTAGAGATGGGGGACAGGGGGCCGCTGAAGCTTTCTTT. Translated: CSARDGGQGAAEAFF.

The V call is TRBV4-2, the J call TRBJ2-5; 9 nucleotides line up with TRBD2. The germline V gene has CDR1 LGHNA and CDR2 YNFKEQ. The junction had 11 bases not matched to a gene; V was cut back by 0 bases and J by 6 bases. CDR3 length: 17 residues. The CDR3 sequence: CASSQESAGGIWKTQYF. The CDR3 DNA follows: TGTGCCAGCAGCCAAGAATCGGCGGGGGGGATATGGAAGACCCAGTACTTC.

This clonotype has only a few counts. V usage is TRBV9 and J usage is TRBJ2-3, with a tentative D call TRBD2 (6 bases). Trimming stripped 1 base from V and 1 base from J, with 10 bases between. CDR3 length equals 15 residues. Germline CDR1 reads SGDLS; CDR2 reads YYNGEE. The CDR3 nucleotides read TGTGCCAGCAGCGTAAGGGCTAGCGGCACAGATACGCAGTATTTT. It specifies CASSVRASGTDTQYF.

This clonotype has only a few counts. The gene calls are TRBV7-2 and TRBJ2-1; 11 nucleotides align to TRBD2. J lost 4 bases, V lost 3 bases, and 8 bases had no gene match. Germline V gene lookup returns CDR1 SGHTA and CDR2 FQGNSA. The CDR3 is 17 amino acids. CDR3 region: CASSFPRASGGYNEQFF. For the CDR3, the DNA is TGTGCCAGCAGCTTCCCTCGCGCTAGCGGGGGGTACAATGAGCAGTTCTTC.

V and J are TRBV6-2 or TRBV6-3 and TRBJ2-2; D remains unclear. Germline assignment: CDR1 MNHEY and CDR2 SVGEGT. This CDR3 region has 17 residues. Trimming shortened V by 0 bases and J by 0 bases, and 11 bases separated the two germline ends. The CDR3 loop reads CASSYSKGSANTGELFF. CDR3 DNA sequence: TGTGCCAGCAGTTACTCGAAGGGCAGCGCGAACACCGGGGAGCTGTTTTTT.

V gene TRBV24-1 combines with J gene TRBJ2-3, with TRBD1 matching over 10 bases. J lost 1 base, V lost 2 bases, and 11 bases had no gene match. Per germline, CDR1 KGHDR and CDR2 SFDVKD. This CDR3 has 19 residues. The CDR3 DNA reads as TGTGCCACCAGTGATTCACCGGGACAGGGGAAAGGAGGCACAGATACGCAGTATTTT. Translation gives CATSDSPGQGKGGTDTQYF.

CDR3 residues: CASSRGVWDEQYF. CDR3 coding DNA: TGTGCCAGCAGCCGCGGGGTCTGGGACGAGCAGTACTTC. The genes are TRBV5-6 and TRBJ2-7; TRBD2 is a possible D gene (6 bases). The CDR3 runs to 13 residues. The V gene's germline CDR1 is SGHDT and CDR2 YYEEEE. The V and J ends lost 4 bases and 5 bases respectively, with 13 bases between them.

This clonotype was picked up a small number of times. This chain's CDR3 is CASSSPIGSGVSGELFF. The CDR3 DNA sequence: TGTGCCAGCAGCTCGCCCATAGGTAGCGGGGTGTCCGGGGAGCTGTTTTTT. This sequence joins TRBV7-2 and TRBJ2-2; 8 nucleotides align to TRBD2. Germline V gene lookup returns CDR1 SGHTA and CDR2 FQGNSA. The V segment lost 4 bases and the J segment 6 bases; nucleotides outside the gene matches: 13. This CDR3 comprises 17 residues.

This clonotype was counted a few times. The CDR3 loop reads CASSSLLAGARTYEQYF. The CDR3 region has the DNA TGTGCCAGCAGTTCTTTACTAGCGGGGGCGAGGACCTACGAGCAGTACTTC. The genes are TRBV6-2 or TRBV6-3 and TRBJ2-7, with 11 bases aligning to TRBD2. With V trimmed by 4 bases and J by 2 bases, 10 bases remained unmatched. CDR1 is MNHEY, CDR2 SVGEGT, per germline. The CDR3 consists of 17 residues.

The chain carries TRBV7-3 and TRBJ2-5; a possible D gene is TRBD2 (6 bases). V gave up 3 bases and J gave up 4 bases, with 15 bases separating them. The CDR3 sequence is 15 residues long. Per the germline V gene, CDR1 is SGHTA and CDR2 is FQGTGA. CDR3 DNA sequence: TGTGCCAGCAGCTTTTCGGTCTCCGGGGGAGAGACCCAGTACTTC. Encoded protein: CASSFSVSGGETQYF.